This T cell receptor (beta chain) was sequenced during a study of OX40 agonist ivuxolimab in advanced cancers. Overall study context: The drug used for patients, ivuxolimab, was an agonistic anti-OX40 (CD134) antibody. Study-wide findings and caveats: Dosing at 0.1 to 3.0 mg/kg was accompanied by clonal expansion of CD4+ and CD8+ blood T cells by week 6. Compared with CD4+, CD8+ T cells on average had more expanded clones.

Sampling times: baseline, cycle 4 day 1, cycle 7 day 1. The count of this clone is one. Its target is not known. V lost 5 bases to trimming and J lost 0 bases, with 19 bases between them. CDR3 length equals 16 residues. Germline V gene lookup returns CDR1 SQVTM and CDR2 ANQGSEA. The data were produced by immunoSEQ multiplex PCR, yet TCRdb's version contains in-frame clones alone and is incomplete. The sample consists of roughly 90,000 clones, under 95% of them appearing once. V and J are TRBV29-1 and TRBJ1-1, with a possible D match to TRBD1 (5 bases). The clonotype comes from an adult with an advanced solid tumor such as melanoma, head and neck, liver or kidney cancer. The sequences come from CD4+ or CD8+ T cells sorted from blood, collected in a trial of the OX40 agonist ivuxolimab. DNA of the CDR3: TGCAGCGTTATGTTAGGCGGGGGACGGTTGAACACTGAAGCTTTCTTT. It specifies CSVMLGGGRLNTEAFF.